The 13 T cell receptor beta chains reported below all come from one sample, sequenced in a study of cytomegalovirus exposure and HLA in healthy donors. The PCR had 60 Vbeta and 13 Jbeta primers. Sequencing was performed with immunoSEQ multiplex PCR; in TCRdb, only in-frame clones are kept and a portion is missing. The data show 100,000 to 150,000 clones, 73% seen once. Source material: PBMCs. The receptors were gathered from a middle-aged woman in good health and CMV-seropositive.

This chain links TRBV9 with TRBJ1-1, with 9 bases that match TRBD1. This CDR3 contains 14 residues. The ends lost 5 bases at V and 4 bases at J; junction bases unmatched: 6. Germline CDR1 reads SGDLS; CDR2 reads YYNGEE. CDR3 sequence: CASRPGQGFTEAFF. The CDR3 nucleotides are TGTGCCAGCAGGCCGGGACAGGGCTTCACTGAAGCTTTCTTT.

V gene TRBV5-4 combines with J gene TRBJ2-5; a weak D match, TRBD1 (5 bases). Germline V gene lookup returns CDR1 SGHNT and CDR2 YYREEE (reference sequence). V shed 4 bases and J shed 5 bases, with 6 bases lying between them. The CDR3 is 11 amino acids. The DNA of the CDR3 is TGTGCCAGCAGCCCAGGGGAGACCCAGTACTTC. Protein product: CASSPGETQYF.

The chain carries TRBV28 and TRBJ1-3; perhaps TRBD1 as D (6 bases). V lost 7 bases to trimming and J lost 0 bases, with 16 bases between them. The CDR3 has 16 residues. The V gene's germline CDR1 is MDHEN and CDR2 SYDVKM. CDR3 sequence: CASTLGAVLSGNTIYF. DNA of the CDR3: TGTGCCAGCACCTTGGGGGCAGTTCTCTCTGGAAACACCATATATTTT.

The V and J genes are TRBV30 and TRBJ1-2; a possible D gene is TRBD1 (6 bases). The V gene lost 1 base and the J gene lost 4 bases, with 10 bases spanning the gap. Germline V gene data show CDR1 as GTSNPN and CDR2 as SVGIG (reference sequence). This CDR3 has 13 residues. The CDR3 DNA sequence: TGTGCCTGGAGTGACAGGGTTCCCTATGGCTACACCTTC. Translating gives CAWSDRVPYGYTF.

The chain joins TRBV28 to TRBJ1-2, with D possibly TRBD1 on 5 matching bases. CDR1 and CDR2 from the germline V gene are MDHEN and SYDVKM. Trimming left V 7 bases short and J 4 bases short, with 13 bases between. The CDR3 covers 13 residues. The CDR3 bases are TGTGCCAGCACCCCCGGGGGAGGCTATGGCTACACCTTC. This codes for CASTPGGGYGYTF.

The rearrangement links TRBV7-3 to TRBJ2-1; tentative D call: TRBD2 (6 bases). Germline CDR1 and CDR2: SGHTA and FQGTGA. V dropped 0 bases and J dropped 4 bases, with 13 bases sitting between them. CDR3 length: 16 residues. CDR3: CASSLTRERGYNEQFF. For the CDR3, the DNA is TGTGCCAGCAGCTTAACGCGGGAACGCGGATACAATGAGCAGTTCTTC.

The chain couples TRBV29-1 to TRBJ2-1; perhaps TRBD1 as D (6 bases). This CDR3 is built from 14 residues. Germline CDR1 SQVTM, CDR2 ANQGSEA. V gave up 4 bases and J gave up 7 bases, with 17 bases separating them. The CDR3 DNA is TGCAGCGTTGGTCAGGACAGTCAGGGGAATGAGCAGTTCTTC. Translation: CSVGQDSQGNEQFF.

V gene TRBV5-1 combines with J gene TRBJ1-2, with a weak D call TRBD1 (5 bases). This CDR3 comprises 14 residues. The V gene's germline CDR1 is SGHRS and CDR2 YFSETQ. The ends were cut back, 0 bases at V and 2 bases at J, with 8 bases in the middle. CDR3 in amino acids: CASSLEAGNYGYTF. For the CDR3, the DNA is TGCGCCAGCAGCTTGGAAGCAGGGAACTATGGCTACACCTTC.

Written as DNA, the CDR3 is TGTGCCAGCAGCTTTGCGGGACTAGCGGGGGGCGGGGATACGCAGTATTTT. As protein: CASSFAGLAGGGDTQYF. This rearrangement joins TRBV7-2 to TRBJ2-3; 15 bases align to TRBD2. Germline values: CDR1 SGHTA, CDR2 FQGNSA. Trimming took 3 bases from V and 6 from J; bases not matched to a gene: 7. The CDR3 is 17 amino acids.

The J gene is TRBJ1-1, the V gene TRBV4-1; D is perhaps TRBD1 (6 bases). V dropped 1 base and J dropped 1 base, with 10 bases sitting between them. The CDR3 totals 15 residues. Germline CDR1 MGHRA, CDR2 YSYEKL. CDR3 bases: TGCGCCAGCAGCCAAGGACAGGTCGCGAACACTGAAGCTTTCTTT. This encodes CASSQGQVANTEAFF.

V usage is TRBV7-2 and J usage is TRBJ1-4, with a tentative D call TRBD1 (5 bases). V lost 3 bases and J lost 3, with 11 bases in between. Germline V CDR1 and CDR2: SGHTA, FQGNSA. The CDR3 consists of 15 residues. CDR3 in DNA: TGTGCCAGCAGCTTCCAGGGTTTTGCTAATGAAAAACTGTTTTTT. Amino acids: CASSFQGFANEKLFF. Looking up the rest from reference TRBV7-2 and TRBJ1-4 gives the full variable domain: GAGVSQSPSNKVTEKGKDVELRCDPISGHTALYWYRQSLGQGLEFLIYFQGNSAPDKSGLPSDRFSAERTGGSVSTLTIQRTQQEDSAVYLCASSFQGFANEKLFFGSGTQLSVL.

This clone was seen more than once but under ten times. The chain links TRBV21-1 to TRBJ1-4; the table gives TRBD1 as D, unverified against the DNA. TRBV21-1 is listed as a pseudogene. This CDR3 comprises 15 residues. CDR3 bases: TGTGCCAGCAGCAAACGGGGACAGATTTGGGAAAAACTGTTTTTT. Its translation is CASSKRGQIWEKLFF.

The rearrangement joins TRBV28 to TRBJ2-5, with TRBD2 matching over 7 bases. The CDR3 is 15 amino acids. Germline-derived CDR1 and CDR2 are MDHEN and SYDVKM. V trimming: 6 bases; J trimming: 5 bases; junction bases outside the gene matches: 12. CDR3: CASSSPSGGEETQYF. The CDR3, as DNA: TGTGCCAGCAGCTCCCCTAGCGGTGGTGAGGAGACCCAGTACTTC.